The 4 T cell receptor beta chains reported below all come from one sample, sequenced in a study of beta chain features in type 1 diabetes. All of the isolated RNA was reverse transcribed, so expressed TCRB transcripts were sequenced. Assay: immunoSEQ multiplex PCR; the TCRdb copy retains only in-frame clones and omits some. The sample carries some 110,000 clones, around 17% recorded once. Their target antigens are unknown. Whole-study results and caveats: A moderate, significant TCRB CDR3 shortening appeared in type 1 diabetes across four CD4+ subsets.

Material: central memory CD4+ T cells from blood. These receptors were collected from a man aged 25-45 years with type 1 diabetes.

A few counts support this clone. The chain couples TRBV7-2 to TRBJ2-2; D unclear. V gave up 0 bases and J gave up 3 bases, with 5 bases separating them. The CDR3 covers 14 residues. Germline loops: CDR1 SGHTA, CDR2 FQGNSA. CDR3 sequence reads: CASSLALDTGELFF. The DNA for the CDR3 is TGTGCCAGCAGCTTAGCCCTAGACACCGGGGAGCTGTTTTTT.

This clone appeared a few times. V and J are TRBV30 and TRBJ2-3; the D gene is possibly TRBD2 (7 bases). CDR3 length equals 13 residues. V was clipped by 7 bases and J by 2 bases, with 13 bases between them. The germline V gene encodes CDR1 GTSNPN and CDR2 SVGIG (reference sequence). CDR3 amino acids: CAYRGAPTDTQYF. Here the CDR3 DNA reads TGTGCCTATCGGGGGGCACCCACAGATACGCAGTATTTT.

V usage is TRBV7-9 and J usage is TRBJ2-3; D uncertain. Germline loops: CDR1 SEHNR, CDR2 FQNEAQ (reference sequence). The CDR3 spans 14 residues. Trimming removed 8 bases at V and 6 bases at J, with 18 bases between. CDR3 in DNA: TGTGCCAGCCCCCCCGGCCCTGGGATGGATACGCAGTATTTT. Amino acid sequence: CASPPGPGMDTQYF.

This clone has a handful of counts. The chain couples TRBV7-6 to TRBJ2-7; D is ambiguous. V lost 1 base and J 3 bases, leaving 10 bases between the germline ends. The CDR3 totals 14 residues. The germline V gene encodes CDR1 SGHVS and CDR2 FNYEAQ. Here the CDR3 DNA reads TGTGCCAGCAGCTTAGGTGGGCAGCGCTACGAGCAGTACTTC. As protein: CASSLGGQRYEQYF.